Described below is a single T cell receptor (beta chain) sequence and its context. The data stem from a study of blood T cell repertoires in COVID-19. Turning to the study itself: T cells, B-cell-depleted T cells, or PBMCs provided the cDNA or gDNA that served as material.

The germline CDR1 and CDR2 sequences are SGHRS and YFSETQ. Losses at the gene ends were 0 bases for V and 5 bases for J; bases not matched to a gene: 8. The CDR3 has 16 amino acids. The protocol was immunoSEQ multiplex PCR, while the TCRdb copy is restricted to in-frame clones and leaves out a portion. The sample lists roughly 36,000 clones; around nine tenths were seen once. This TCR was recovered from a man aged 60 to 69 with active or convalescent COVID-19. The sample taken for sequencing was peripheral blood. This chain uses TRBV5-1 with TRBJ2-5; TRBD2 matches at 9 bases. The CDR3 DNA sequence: TGCGCCAGCAGCTTGGGTGTCGCGGGGGGGCTCGAGACCCAGTACTTC. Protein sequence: CASSLGVAGGLETQYF.